The next 21 T cell receptor beta chains were all read from a single sample in a study of T cell changes during pregnancy in multiple sclerosis. The data were produced by immunoSEQ multiplex PCR, yet TCRdb's version contains in-frame clones alone and is incomplete. Among about 53,000 clones listed, around 90% were seen once. Source: CD4+ T cells from peripheral blood mononuclear cells, taken in the third trimester of pregnancy. The origin of the receptors is a female donor with multiple sclerosis, enrolled in a pregnancy study.

This clone occurred once. The V gene is TRBV6-1, the J gene TRBJ1-2, with D perhaps TRBD1 (5 bases). This CDR3 has 14 amino acids. Germline loops: CDR1 MNHNS, CDR2 SASEGT. Trimming left V 4 bases short and J 2 bases short, with 11 bases between. The CDR3 region is CASSVGGRNYGYTF. The CDR3 nucleotides are TGTGCCAGCAGTGTCGGGGGTAGGAACTATGGCTACACCTTC.

The chain uses TRBV19 and TRBJ1-5; TRBD1 aligns across 10 bases. Germline CDR1 is LNHDA and CDR2 is SQIVND (reference sequence). The length of the CDR3 is 14 residues. V was pared by 6 bases and J by 6 bases, with 5 bases of the junction left unmatched. The CDR3 here is CASSPDRGFQPQHF. As DNA, the CDR3 is TGTGCCAGTAGCCCGGACAGGGGGTTTCAGCCCCAGCATTTT.

V is TRBV6-1 and J is TRBJ2-5; a weak D match, TRBD1 (6 bases). The CDR3 totals 13 residues. Trimming removed 6 bases at V and 2 bases at J, with 10 bases between. Germline V lookup: CDR1 MNHNS, CDR2 SASEGT. As DNA, the CDR3 is TGTGCCAGCAGGGGGACACCGCAAGAGACCCAGTACTTC. Translated, it gives CASRGTPQETQYF.

The sample holds one count of this clone. The CDR3 is CASSHRLAGGSETQYF. CDR3 in DNA: TGTGCCAGCAGCCACAGACTAGCGGGGGGGTCGGAGACCCAGTACTTC. This sequence joins TRBV5-4 and TRBJ2-5; 14 bases fit TRBD2. This CDR3 is 16 amino acids long. V shed 4 bases, J shed 5 bases, and the junction held 7 bases outside the gene matches. CDR1 is SGHNT, CDR2 YYREEE, per germline (reference sequence).

The rearrangement joins TRBV6-1 to TRBJ1-2; maybe TRBD1 (6 bases). The germline V and J ends were trimmed by 6 bases and 8 bases, with 13 bases remaining between them. Germline CDR1 and CDR2: MNHNS and SASEGT. This CDR3 comprises 12 residues. The CDR3 protein is CASRAGVAGYTF. CDR3 coding DNA: TGTGCCAGCAGGGCAGGGGTTGCGGGCTACACCTTC.

J is TRBJ2-3 and V is TRBV29-1; 8 nucleotides align to TRBD1. The CDR3 sequence is 14 residues long. V trimming: 1 base; J trimming: 3 bases; junction bases outside the gene matches: 3. The V gene's germline CDR1 is SQVTM and CDR2 ANQGSEA. CDR3 in DNA: TGCAGCGTTGAAGGCAGGGGGCAGACAGATACGCAGTATTTT. The encoded protein is CSVEGRGQTDTQYF.

This clone showed up just a few times. The gene calls are TRBV6-1 and TRBJ1-5; 9 bases line up with TRBD1. V trimming: 6 bases; J trimming: 1 base; junction bases outside the gene matches: 4. The V gene's germline CDR1 is MNHNS and CDR2 SASEGT. CDR3 length: 15 residues. CDR3 DNA: TGTGCCAGCAGCCCGACAGGGGGAAGCAATCAGCCCCAGCATTTT. Translating it yields CASSPTGGSNQPQHF.

This clone has only one observation. J is TRBJ2-1 and V is TRBV6-5; 10 nucleotides match TRBD2. V shed 2 bases, J shed 10 bases, and the junction held 8 bases outside the gene matches. Germline V CDR1 and CDR2: MNHEY, SVGAGI. CDR3 size: 15 residues. The CDR3 reads CASSYGIAGGNEQFF. As DNA, the CDR3 is TGTGCCAGCAGTTACGGAATAGCGGGGGGAAACGAGCAGTTCTTC.

This rearrangement joins TRBV19 to TRBJ1-1, with 8 bases identical to TRBD1. J was trimmed by 3 bases and V by 5 bases; bases with no gene match: 11. The CDR3 is 16 amino acids. CDR1 LNHDA and CDR2 SQIVND come from the germline V gene (reference sequence). The CDR3: CASSHRTGRGDTEAFF. CDR3 nucleotide sequence: TGTGCCAGTAGTCATCGGACAGGGAGAGGGGACACTGAAGCTTTCTTT.

CDR3 coding DNA: TGTGCCAGCAGCCCAAACAATCCCGATGAGCAGTTCTTC. As protein: CASSPNNPDEQFF. This chain connects TRBV9 to TRBJ2-1; D is unresolved. The V end lost 4 bases, the J end lost 8 bases, and 13 bases lay between the germline ends. The CDR3 totals 13 residues. CDR1 is SGDLS and CDR2 is YYNGEE in the germline V gene.

The chain carries TRBV5-4 and TRBJ1-2; a weak D match, TRBD1 (6 bases). The V gene's germline CDR1 is SGHNT and CDR2 YYREEE (reference sequence). The length of the CDR3 is 16 residues. Trimming took off 0 bases at V and 2 bases at J, with 14 bases between the two ends. CDR3 DNA sequence: TGTGCCAGCAGCTTGGGAGGGGGGGCAAACAACTATGGCTACACCTTC. Translating gives CASSLGGGANNYGYTF.

This chain joins TRBV2 and TRBJ2-1, with D tentatively TRBD2 (6 bases). Germline V gives CDR1 SNHLY, CDR2 FYNNEI. This CDR3 region has 16 residues. V lost 4 bases to trimming and J lost 9 bases, with 22 bases between them. The CDR3 DNA is TGTGCCAGCAGTGTTAGTGTCCTGAGACTAGACGGTGAGCAGTTCTTC. Translated, it gives CASSVSVLRLDGEQFF. The variable domain in full, with the rest retrieved from reference TRBV2 and TRBJ2-1, is EPEVTQTPSHQVTQMGQEVILRCVPISNHLYFYWYRQILGQKVEFLVSFYNNEISEKSEIFDDQFSVERPDGSNFTLKIRSTKLEDSAMYFCASSVSVLRLDGEQFFGPGTRLTVL.

The chain uses TRBV7-2 and TRBJ1-2; TRBD1 agrees at 9 bases. This CDR3 is built from 17 residues. Germline assignment: CDR1 SGHTA and CDR2 FQGNSA. J gave up 1 base and V 4 bases, and 10 bases lay outside the gene matches. The CDR3 nucleotides are TGTGCCAGCAGCTCGCCCCTCCGGGACAGGGATAACTATGGCTACACCTTC. It translates to CASSSPLRDRDNYGYTF.

This clone was detected only once. V usage is TRBV30 and J usage is TRBJ2-4; a weak D match, TRBD2 (7 bases). The CDR3 sequence is 11 residues long. The germline V gene has CDR1 GTSNPN and CDR2 SVGIG (reference sequence). V shed 4 bases and J shed 13 bases, with 14 bases lying between them. CDR3 bases: TGTGCCTGGACCCCTCGGGGGGCCCAGTACTTC. This sequence encodes CAWTPRGAQYF. The full variable domain, with the rest looked up from reference TRBV30 and TRBJ2-4, is SQTIHQWPATLVQPVGSPLSLECTVEGTSNPNLYWYRQAAGRGLQLLFYSVGIGQISSEVPQNLSASRPQDRQFILSSKKLLLSDSGFYLCAWTPRGAQYFGAGTRLSVL.

The chain carries TRBV5-8 and TRBJ1-3, with D possibly TRBD1 on 6 matching bases. The germline V gene has CDR1 SGHTS and CDR2 YDEGEE. V was trimmed by 2 bases and J by 4 bases, leaving 13 bases between them. The CDR3 is 15 amino acids. DNA of the CDR3: TGTGCCAGCAGCTTAACAGGGTCTCCAGGAAACACCATATATTTT. Encoded protein: CASSLTGSPGNTIYF.

The chain joins TRBV4-2 to TRBJ2-2; a weak D match, TRBD1 (6 bases). The V gene lost 0 bases and the J gene lost 5 bases, with 16 bases spanning the gap. The CDR3 sequence is 17 residues long. Germline CDR1 is LGHNA and CDR2 is YNFKEQ. CDR3 in amino acids: CASSQDPASRGTGELFF. The CDR3 DNA reads TGTGCCAGCAGCCAAGATCCCGCCTCGAGGGGGACCGGGGAGCTGTTTTTT.

V gene TRBV9 combines with J gene TRBJ2-1, with 12 bases that match TRBD2. Looked up from germline, CDR1 is SGDLS and CDR2 is YYNGEE. V lost 3 bases and J lost 13; bases outside the gene matches: 5. The CDR3 is made up of 13 amino acids. In DNA, the CDR3 is TGTGCCAGCAGCGGCGGACTAGCGGGGAGCCAGTTCTTC. Protein sequence: CASSGGLAGSQFF.

V and J are TRBV4-2 and TRBJ1-4; D unclear. CDR1 and CDR2 from the germline V gene are LGHNA and YNFKEQ. The CDR3 is made up of 13 amino acids. V was trimmed by 7 bases and J by 0 bases, leaving 6 bases between them. CDR3 coding DNA: TGTGCCAGCAACGGAGCAACTAATGAAAAACTGTTTTTT. Translation gives CASNGATNEKLFF.

The J gene is TRBJ1-5, the V gene TRBV19; 11 nucleotides align to TRBD1. Germline V gives CDR1 LNHDA, CDR2 SQIVND (reference sequence). The CDR3 is 16 amino acids. V lost 7 bases and J lost 6; bases outside the gene matches: 11. Here the CDR3 DNA reads TGTGCCAGTACCCAACTTTCAGGGACAGGGGGTCAGCCCCAGCATTTT. Protein product: CASTQLSGTGGQPQHF.

The chain recombines TRBV7-9 with TRBJ2-3; 12 nucleotides line up with TRBD1. V was clipped by 4 bases and J by 2 bases; unmatched bases: 10. The germline CDR1 and CDR2 sequences are SEHNR and FQNEAQ (reference sequence). CDR3 length: 18 amino acids. CDR3 DNA: TGTGCCAGCAGCTCACGGGGGCGGGGACAGGGGGCCACAGATACGCAGTATTTT. Its translation: CASSSRGRGQGATDTQYF.

This chain joins TRBV19 and TRBJ1-1, with D perhaps TRBD1 (6 bases). Trimming took 1 base from V and 11 from J, leaving 17 bases between them. Germline V CDR1 and CDR2: LNHDA, SQIVND (reference sequence). This CDR3 spans 14 amino acids. CDR3 sequence: CASSIVRAGERAFF. CDR3 sequence (DNA): TGTGCCAGTAGTATAGTAAGGGCAGGGGAACGCGCTTTCTTT. Full variable domain (rest looked up from reference TRBV19 and TRBJ1-1): DGGITQSPKYLFRKEGQNVTLSCEQNLNHDAMYWYRQDPGQGLRLIYYSQIVNDFQKGDIAEGYSVSREKKESFPLTVTSAQKNPTAFYLCASSIVRAGERAFFGQGTRLTVV.